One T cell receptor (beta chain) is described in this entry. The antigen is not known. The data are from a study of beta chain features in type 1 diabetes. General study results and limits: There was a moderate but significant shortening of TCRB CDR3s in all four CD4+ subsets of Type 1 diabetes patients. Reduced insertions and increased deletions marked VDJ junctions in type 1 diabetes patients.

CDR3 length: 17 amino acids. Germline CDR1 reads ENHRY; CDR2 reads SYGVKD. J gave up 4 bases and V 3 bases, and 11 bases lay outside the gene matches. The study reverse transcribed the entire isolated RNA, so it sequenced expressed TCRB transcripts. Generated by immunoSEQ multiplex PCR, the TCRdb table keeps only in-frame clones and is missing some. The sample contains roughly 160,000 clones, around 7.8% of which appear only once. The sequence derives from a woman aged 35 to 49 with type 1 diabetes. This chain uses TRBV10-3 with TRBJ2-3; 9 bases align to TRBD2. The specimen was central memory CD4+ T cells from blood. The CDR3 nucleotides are TGTGCCATCAGTGACCGGACTAGCGCCCGATCGCCAGATACGCAGTATTTT. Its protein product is CAISDRTSARSPDTQYF.